The 18 T cell receptor beta chains in this list originate from one sample, sequenced in a study of cytomegalovirus exposure and HLA in healthy donors. 13 Jbeta primers and 60 Vbeta primers were used for the PCR. The table came from immunoSEQ multiplex PCR; TCRdb's copy has only in-frame clones and leaves some out. Among approximately 69,000 clones listed, roughly 80% were seen once. Source material: PBMCs. Receptors originate from a woman younger than 45 in good health and CMV-seropositive.

A few counts support this clone. This chain connects TRBV19 to TRBJ1-5, with unresolved D. Per the germline V gene, CDR1 is LNHDA and CDR2 is SQIVND (reference sequence). The CDR3 totals 12 residues. The ends were cut back, 6 bases at V and 0 bases at J, with 3 bases in the middle. CDR3 in DNA: TGTGCCAGTAGCTATAGCAATCAGCCCCAGCATTTT. It specifies CASSYSNQPQHF.

This clone was seen many times. The V call is TRBV29-1, the J call TRBJ2-1; D is ambiguous. Germline CDR1 reads SQVTM; CDR2 reads ANQGSEA. The CDR3 covers 14 residues. Trimming removed 3 bases at V and 0 bases at J, with 9 bases between. CDR3 protein: CSVEELSSYNEQFF. The DNA of the CDR3 is TGCAGCGTTGAGGAGCTGAGCTCCTACAATGAGCAGTTCTTC.

This clone was recorded once. V gene TRBV5-1 combines with J gene TRBJ1-1, with D possibly TRBD1 on 5 matching bases. Trimming removed 1 base from V and 1 base from J, with 8 bases in between. Germline values: CDR1 SGHRS, CDR2 YFSETQ. This CDR3 has 14 amino acids. CDR3 region: CASSLRGQNTEAFF. The DNA for the CDR3 is TGCGCCAGCAGCTTGCGAGGACAGAACACTGAAGCTTTCTTT. Combining the CDR3 with reference TRBV5-1 and TRBJ1-1 gives the whole variable domain KAGVTQTPRYLIKTRGQQVTLSCSPISGHRSVSWYQQTPGQGLQFLFEYFSETQRNKGNFPGRFSGRQFSNSRSEMNVSTLELGDSALYLCASSLRGQNTEAFFGQGTRLTVV.

V is TRBV5-1 and J is TRBJ2-3, with a weak D call TRBD2 (5 bases). V dropped 3 bases and J dropped 2 bases, with 10 bases sitting between them. This CDR3 is 14 amino acids long. The germline gives CDR1 SGHRS, CDR2 YFSETQ. The CDR3 DNA sequence: TGCGCCAGCAGCTCTGGACTGCCCACAGATACGCAGTATTTT. It yields the protein CASSSGLPTDTQYF.

This clone was counted a few times. The chain carries TRBV10-2 and TRBJ1-1; TRBD1 aligns across 10 bases. The V and J ends lost 7 bases and 5 bases, in that order; junction bases with no gene match: 7. CDR1 is WSHSY, CDR2 SAAADI, per germline. CDR3 length: 14 residues. CDR3 nucleotides: TGCGCCAGCACCTTAAGGACAGGGGGAACTGAAGCTTTCTTT. This codes for CASTLRTGGTEAFF.

DNA for the CDR3: TGTGCCAGCAGCACCCCGACTAGCGGGAGGGCCGTGGAGACCCAGTACTTC. Translating it yields CASSTPTSGRAVETQYF. V and J are TRBV5-4 and TRBJ2-5, with 14 bases fitting TRBD2. The CDR3 contains 17 residues. V shed 4 bases and J 5 bases; nucleotides not matched to a gene: 10. CDR1 and CDR2 (germline): SGHNT, YYREEE (reference sequence).

This clone was detected once. This chain links TRBV9 with TRBJ1-1; 10 positions match TRBD1. Trimming cost V 4 bases and J 4 bases; bases outside gene matches: 4. This CDR3 comprises 14 residues. Germline V gene sequence: CDR1 SGDLS, CDR2 YYNGEE. In DNA form, the CDR3 reads TGTGCCAGCAGCCCCCGGGACAGGGGCACTGAAGCTTTCTTT. Its protein product is CASSPRDRGTEAFF.

V is TRBV7-8 and J is TRBJ2-3; D may be TRBD2 (6 bases). This CDR3 comprises 15 residues. Trimming pared 5 bases from V and 3 bases from J, leaving 15 bases between. Germline values: CDR1 SGHVS, CDR2 FQNEAQ. CDR3 region: CASSPWRDPTDTQYF. CDR3 bases: TGTGCCAGCAGCCCTTGGAGGGACCCGACAGATACGCAGTATTTT.

V gene TRBV4-2 combines with J gene TRBJ2-1; tentative D call: TRBD2 (6 bases). Between the trimmed V and J ends, which lost 5 bases and 8 bases, there was a span of 19 bases. CDR3 length: 15 residues. CDR1 is LGHNA, CDR2 YNFKEQ, per germline. The CDR3 loop is CASSYRPTEGDEQFF. CDR3 nucleotide sequence: TGTGCCAGCAGCTATCGACCCACGGAGGGAGATGAGCAGTTCTTC.

The rearrangement links TRBV5-1 to TRBJ2-2; weak D call: TRBD2 (6 bases). Trimming removed 4 bases at V and 13 bases at J, with 14 bases between. The CDR3 spans 12 residues. Germline-derived CDR1 and CDR2 are SGHRS and YFSETQ. The CDR3 here is CASSASVPPLFF. The CDR3, as DNA: TGCGCCAGCAGCGCTAGCGTTCCGCCGCTGTTTTTT.

This clone was picked up a small number of times. CDR3 amino acids: CSAGTEYEQYF. In nucleotides, the CDR3 is TGCAGCGCCGGGACAGAATACGAGCAGTACTTC. The chain couples TRBV29-1 to TRBJ2-7, with 7 bases aligning to TRBD1. CDR3 length: 11 residues. Germline V lookup: CDR1 SQVTM, CDR2 ANQGSEA. Germline trimming cut 7 bases from V and 4 bases from J; bases unmatched to any gene: 4.

V is TRBV28 and J is TRBJ1-1; no clear D gene. Trimming shortened V by 2 bases and J by 4 bases, and 8 bases separated the two germline ends. Germline V lookup: CDR1 MDHEN, CDR2 SYDVKM. This CDR3 has 13 residues. In nucleotides, the CDR3 is TGTGCCAGCAGTTTAAGCCGGGGCACTGAAGCTTTCTTT. Translation gives CASSLSRGTEAFF. Full variable domain (remainder filled in from reference TRBV28 and TRBJ1-1): DVKVTQSSRYLVKRTGEKVFLECVQDMDHENMFWYRQDPGLGLRLIYFSYDVKMKEKGDIPEGYSVSREKKERFSLILESASTNQTSMYLCASSLSRGTEAFFGQGTRLTVV.

In this sample, this clone turned up once. The chain recombines TRBV7-7 with TRBJ2-1; the D is unclear. This CDR3 region has 17 residues. The V gene lost 5 bases and the J gene lost 4 bases, with 21 bases spanning the gap. Looked up from germline, CDR1 is SSHAT and CDR2 is FNYEAQ (reference sequence). The CDR3 bases are TGTGCCAGCAGCCCTCAGCCGGGTGCAGCAAGTTACAATGAGCAGTTCTTC. It is translated as CASSPQPGAASYNEQFF.

This clone appeared a few times. V usage is TRBV4-1 and J usage is TRBJ2-1; D gene uncertain. Germline CDR1 and CDR2: MGHRA and YSYEKL. V lost 2 bases and J lost 0, with 5 bases in between. The CDR3 has 14 amino acids. CDR3 residues: CASSQTGSYNEQFF. CDR3 DNA sequence: TGCGCCAGCAGCCAAACGGGCTCCTACAATGAGCAGTTCTTC.

V gene TRBV28 combines with J gene TRBJ1-1; 10 bases match TRBD1. The CDR3 has 15 residues. The V segment lost 5 bases and the J segment 3 bases; nucleotides outside the gene matches: 6. CDR1 is MDHEN, CDR2 SYDVKM, per germline. This CDR3 is CASSAGTGAYTEAFF. The CDR3 coding sequence is TGTGCCAGCAGTGCCGGGACAGGGGCTTACACTGAAGCTTTCTTT. Combining the CDR3 with reference TRBV28 and TRBJ1-1 gives the whole variable domain DVKVTQSSRYLVKRTGEKVFLECVQDMDHENMFWYRQDPGLGLRLIYFSYDVKMKEKGDIPEGYSVSREKKERFSLILESASTNQTSMYLCASSAGTGAYTEAFFGQGTRLTVV.

CDR3 coding DNA: TGTGCCAGCAGCACCAAGGACTCACGGGCAGATACGCAGTATTTT. Residues: CASSTKDSRADTQYF. This chain connects TRBV7-9 to TRBJ2-3, with D possibly matching TRBD2 (5 bases). This CDR3 spans 15 amino acids. V was trimmed by 5 bases and J by 4 bases, leaving 16 bases between them. The germline V gene has CDR1 SEHNR and CDR2 FQNEAQ (reference sequence).

With respect to this clone: The junction and the germline gene differ at one end; a read error may be behind it. The chain uses TRBV4-1 and TRBJ1-1; unclear D gene. The CDR3 contains 15 residues. Germline V CDR1 and CDR2: MGHRA, YSYEKL. CDR3 DNA: TGCGCCAGCAGCCAAGAATTGGGGTCGTGGACTGAGGCTTTCTTT. It yields the protein CASSQELGSWTEAFF.

J is TRBJ2-7 and V is TRBV10-3; 9 nucleotides match TRBD2. CDR1 and CDR2 (germline): ENHRY, SYGVKD. The CDR3 has 15 residues. Germline trimming cut 4 bases from V and 2 bases from J; bases unmatched to any gene: 6. CDR3 in DNA: TGTGCCATCAGTGCACCAGCGGGAGGTACCTACGAGCAGTACTTC. Amino acids: CAISAPAGGTYEQYF.